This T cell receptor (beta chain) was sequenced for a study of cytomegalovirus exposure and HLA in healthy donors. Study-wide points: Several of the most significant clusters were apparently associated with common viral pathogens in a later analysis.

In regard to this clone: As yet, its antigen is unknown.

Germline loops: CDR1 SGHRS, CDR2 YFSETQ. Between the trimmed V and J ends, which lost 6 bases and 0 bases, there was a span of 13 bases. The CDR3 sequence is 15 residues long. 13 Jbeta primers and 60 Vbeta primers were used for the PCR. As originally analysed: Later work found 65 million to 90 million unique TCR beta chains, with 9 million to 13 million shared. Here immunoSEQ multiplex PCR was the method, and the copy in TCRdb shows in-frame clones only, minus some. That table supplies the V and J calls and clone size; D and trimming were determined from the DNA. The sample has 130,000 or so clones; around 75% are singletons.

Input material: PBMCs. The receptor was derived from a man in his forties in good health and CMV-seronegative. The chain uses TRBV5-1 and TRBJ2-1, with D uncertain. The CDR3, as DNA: TGCGCCAGCACCATCGACATCAGCTCCTACAATGAGCAGTTCTTC. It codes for CASTIDISSYNEQFF. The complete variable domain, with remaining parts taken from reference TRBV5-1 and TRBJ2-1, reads KAGVTQTPRYLIKTRGQQVTLSCSPISGHRSVSWYQQTPGQGLQFLFEYFSETQRNKGNFPGRFSGRQFSNSRSEMNVSTLELGDSALYLCASTIDISSYNEQFFGPGTRLTVL.